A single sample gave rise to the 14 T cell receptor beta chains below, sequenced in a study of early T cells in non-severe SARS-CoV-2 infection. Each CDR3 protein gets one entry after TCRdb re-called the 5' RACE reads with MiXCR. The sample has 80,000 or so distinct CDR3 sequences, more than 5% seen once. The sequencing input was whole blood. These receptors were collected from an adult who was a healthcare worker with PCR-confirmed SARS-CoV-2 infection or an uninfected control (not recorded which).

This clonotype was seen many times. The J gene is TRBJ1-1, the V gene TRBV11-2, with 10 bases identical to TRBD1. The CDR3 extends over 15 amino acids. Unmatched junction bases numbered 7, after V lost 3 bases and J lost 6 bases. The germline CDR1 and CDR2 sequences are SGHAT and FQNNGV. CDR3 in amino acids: CASSFGTGVVSEAFF. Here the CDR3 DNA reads TGTGCCAGCAGCTTCGGGACAGGGGTGGTCTCTGAAGCTTTCTTT.

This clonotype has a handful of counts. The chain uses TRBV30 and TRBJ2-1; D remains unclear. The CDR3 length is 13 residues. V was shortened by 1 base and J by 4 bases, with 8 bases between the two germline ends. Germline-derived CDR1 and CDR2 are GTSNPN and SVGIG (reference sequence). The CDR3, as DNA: TGTGCCTGGAGTGAGCACAGTTACAATGAGCAGTTCTTC. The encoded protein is CAWSEHSYNEQFF.

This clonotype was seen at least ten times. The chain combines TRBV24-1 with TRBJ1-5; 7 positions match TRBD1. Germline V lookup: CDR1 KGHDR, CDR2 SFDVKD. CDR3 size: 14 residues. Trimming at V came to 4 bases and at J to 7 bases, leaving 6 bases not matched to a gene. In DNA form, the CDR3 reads TGTGCCACCAGTGACCGGGACAGTGGGCAGCCCCAGCATTTT. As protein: CATSDRDSGQPQHF.

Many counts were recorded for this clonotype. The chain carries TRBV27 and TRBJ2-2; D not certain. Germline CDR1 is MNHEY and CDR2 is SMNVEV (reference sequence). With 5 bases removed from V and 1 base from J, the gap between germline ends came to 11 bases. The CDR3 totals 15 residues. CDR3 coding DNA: TGTGCCAGCAGTCTCGGACGGATGAACACCGGGGAGCTGTTTTTT. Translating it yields CASSLGRMNTGELFF.

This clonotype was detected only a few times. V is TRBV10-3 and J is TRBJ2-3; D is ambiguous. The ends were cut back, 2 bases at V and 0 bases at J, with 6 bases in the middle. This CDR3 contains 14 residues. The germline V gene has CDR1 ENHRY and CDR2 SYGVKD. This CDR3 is CAISETASTDTQYF. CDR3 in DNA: TGTGCCATCAGTGAGACGGCTAGCACAGATACGCAGTATTTT.

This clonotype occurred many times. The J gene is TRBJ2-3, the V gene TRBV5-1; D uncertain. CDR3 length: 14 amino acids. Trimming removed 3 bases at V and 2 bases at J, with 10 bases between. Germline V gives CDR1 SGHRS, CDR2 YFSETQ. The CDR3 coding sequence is TGCGCCAGCAGCTATAACACAAACACAGATACGCAGTATTTT. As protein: CASSYNTNTDTQYF.

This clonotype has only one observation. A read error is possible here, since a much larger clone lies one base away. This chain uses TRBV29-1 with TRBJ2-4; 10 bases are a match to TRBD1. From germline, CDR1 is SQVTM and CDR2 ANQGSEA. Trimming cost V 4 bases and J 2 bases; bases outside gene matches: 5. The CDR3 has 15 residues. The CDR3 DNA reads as TGCAGCGTTGTGACAGGGGGCACAACCAAAAACATTCAGTACTTC. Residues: CSVVTGGTTKNIQYF.

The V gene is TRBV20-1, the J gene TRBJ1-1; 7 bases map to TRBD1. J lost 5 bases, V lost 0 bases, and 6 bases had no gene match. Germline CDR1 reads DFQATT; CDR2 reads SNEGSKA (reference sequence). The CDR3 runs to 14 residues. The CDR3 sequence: CSARETTGTTEAFF. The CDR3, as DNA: TGCAGTGCTAGAGAAACGACAGGGACTACTGAAGCTTTCTTT.

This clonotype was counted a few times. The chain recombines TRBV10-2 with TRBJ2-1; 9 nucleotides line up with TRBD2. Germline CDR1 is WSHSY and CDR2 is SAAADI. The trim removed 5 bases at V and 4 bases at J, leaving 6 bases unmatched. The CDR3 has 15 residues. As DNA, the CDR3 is TGCGCCAGCAGTAAAGCGGGAGGAATGTACAATGAGCAGTTCTTC. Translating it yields CASSKAGGMYNEQFF.

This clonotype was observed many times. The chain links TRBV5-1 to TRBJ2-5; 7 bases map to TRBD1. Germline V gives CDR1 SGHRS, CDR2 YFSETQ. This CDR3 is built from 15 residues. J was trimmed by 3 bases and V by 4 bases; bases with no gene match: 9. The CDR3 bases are TGCGCCAGCAGCCAATACGAGACAGGGAAAGAGACCCAGTACTTC. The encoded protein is CASSQYETGKETQYF.

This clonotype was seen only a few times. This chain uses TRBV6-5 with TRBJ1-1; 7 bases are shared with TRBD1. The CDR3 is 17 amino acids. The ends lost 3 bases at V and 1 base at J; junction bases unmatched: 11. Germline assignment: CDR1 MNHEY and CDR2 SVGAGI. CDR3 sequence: CASSYRMAGGPNTEAFF. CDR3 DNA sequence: TGTGCCAGCAGTTATAGGATGGCAGGGGGTCCGAACACTGAAGCTTTCTTT.

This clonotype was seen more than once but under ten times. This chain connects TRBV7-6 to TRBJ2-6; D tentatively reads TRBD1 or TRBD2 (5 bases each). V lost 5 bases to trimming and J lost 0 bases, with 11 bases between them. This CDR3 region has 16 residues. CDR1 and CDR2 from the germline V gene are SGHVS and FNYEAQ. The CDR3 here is CASSTGTGSGANVLTF. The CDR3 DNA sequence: TGTGCCAGCAGCACCGGGACGGGCTCTGGGGCCAACGTCCTGACTTTC.

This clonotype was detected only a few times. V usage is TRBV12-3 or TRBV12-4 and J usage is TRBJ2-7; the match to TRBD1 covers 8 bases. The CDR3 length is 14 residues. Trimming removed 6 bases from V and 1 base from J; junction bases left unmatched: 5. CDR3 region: CASRNNRGSYEQYF. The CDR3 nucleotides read TGTGCCAGCAGGAACAACAGGGGGTCCTACGAGCAGTACTTC.

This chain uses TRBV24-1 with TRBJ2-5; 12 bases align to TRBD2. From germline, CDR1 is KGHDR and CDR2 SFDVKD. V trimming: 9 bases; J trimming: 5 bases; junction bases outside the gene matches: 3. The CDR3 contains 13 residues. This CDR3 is CATASGGAETQYF. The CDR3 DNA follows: TGTGCCACCGCTAGCGGGGGGGCGGAGACCCAGTACTTC.